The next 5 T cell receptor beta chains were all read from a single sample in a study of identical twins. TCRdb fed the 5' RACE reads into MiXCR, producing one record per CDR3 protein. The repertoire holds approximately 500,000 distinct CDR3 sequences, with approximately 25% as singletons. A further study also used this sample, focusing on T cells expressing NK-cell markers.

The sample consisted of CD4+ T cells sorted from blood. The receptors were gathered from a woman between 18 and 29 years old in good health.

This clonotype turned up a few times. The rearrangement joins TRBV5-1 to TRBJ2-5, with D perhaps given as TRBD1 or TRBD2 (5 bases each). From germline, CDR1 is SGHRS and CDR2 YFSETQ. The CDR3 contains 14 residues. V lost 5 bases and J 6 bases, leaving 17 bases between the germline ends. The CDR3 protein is CASSPDSGLKTQYF. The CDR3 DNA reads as TGCGCCAGCAGTCCTGACTCGGGGCTGAAGACCCAGTACTTC.

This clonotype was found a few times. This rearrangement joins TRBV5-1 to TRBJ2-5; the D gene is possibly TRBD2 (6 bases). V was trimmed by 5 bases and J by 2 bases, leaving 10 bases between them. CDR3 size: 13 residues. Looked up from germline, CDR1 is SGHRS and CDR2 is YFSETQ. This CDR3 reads CASRAGPQETQYF. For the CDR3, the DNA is TGCGCCAGCAGGGCGGGACCTCAAGAGACCCAGTACTTC. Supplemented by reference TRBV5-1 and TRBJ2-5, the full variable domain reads KAGVTQTPRYLIKTRGQQVTLSCSPISGHRSVSWYQQTPGQGLQFLFEYFSETQRNKGNFPGRFSGRQFSNSRSEMNVSTLELGDSALYLCASRAGPQETQYFGPGTRLLVL.

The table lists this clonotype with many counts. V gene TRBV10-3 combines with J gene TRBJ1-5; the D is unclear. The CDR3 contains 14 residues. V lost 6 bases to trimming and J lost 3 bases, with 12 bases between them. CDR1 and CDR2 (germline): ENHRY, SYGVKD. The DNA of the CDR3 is TGTGCCATCAGCCGCGAGGGTATCAATCAGCCCCAGCATTTT. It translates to CAISREGINQPQHF.

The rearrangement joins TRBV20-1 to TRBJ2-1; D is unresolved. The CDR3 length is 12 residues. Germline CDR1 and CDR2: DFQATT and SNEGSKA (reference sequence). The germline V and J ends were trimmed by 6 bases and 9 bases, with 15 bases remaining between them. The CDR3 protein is CSARAPPREQFF. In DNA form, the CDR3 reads TGCAGTGCCCGCGCCCCTCCACGTGAGCAGTTCTTC.

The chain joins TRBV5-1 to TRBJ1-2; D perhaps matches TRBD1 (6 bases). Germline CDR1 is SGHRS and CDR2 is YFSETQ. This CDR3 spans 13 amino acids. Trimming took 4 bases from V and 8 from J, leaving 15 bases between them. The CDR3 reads CASSGTGAKGYTF. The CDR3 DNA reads TGCGCCAGCAGCGGCACGGGGGCCAAAGGCTACACCTTC.